This is a list of T cell receptor beta chains from one sample in a study of OX40 agonist ivuxolimab in advanced cancers. TCRdb keeps only in-frame clones here, not all; method: immunoSEQ multiplex PCR. The sample has tens of thousands of clones, more than 70% seen once. Sequencing was performed on CD4+ or CD8+ T cells sorted from blood, taken in a trial of the OX40 agonist ivuxolimab. All receptors come from an adult with an advanced solid tumor such as melanoma, head and neck, liver or kidney cancer. The CDR3 runs from the conserved cysteine through the conserved F or W. Fields, in order: V gene, clone size, J gene, D gene, CDR3 DNA, CDR3 protein. D genes are given only for firm matches. Only part of the rows carry a size: once, few, many, or a class if the clone is expanded.

V gene: TRBV28
clone size: -
J gene: TRBJ2-1
D gene: TRBD2
CDR3 DNA: TGTGCCAGCAGTGCAAGCGGGGGATCCTACAATGAGCAGTTCTTC
CDR3 protein: CASSASGGSYNEQFF

V gene: TRBV7-8
clone size: -
J gene: TRBJ1-5
D gene: -
CDR3 DNA: TGTGCCAGCAGCTTAGGAGGTATAGAGCAGCCCCAGCATTTT
CDR3 protein: CASSLGGIEQPQHF

V gene: TRBV7-3
clone size: -
J gene: TRBJ2-2
D gene: TRBD2
CDR3 DNA: TGTGCCAGCGCCTCGGGCGGGGGGGGCACCGGGGAGCTGTTTTTT
CDR3 protein: CASASGGGGTGELFF

V gene: TRBV13
clone size: -
J gene: TRBJ2-7
D gene: TRBD2
CDR3 DNA: TGTGCCAGCAGCCTTGGGACTAGCGGGAGGGTCGAGCAGTACTTC
CDR3 protein: CASSLGTSGRVEQYF

V gene: TRBV5-6
clone size: -
J gene: TRBJ2-1
D gene: -
CDR3 DNA: TGTGCCAGCAGCGGTAGCAGGGGAATTTACGACAATGAGCAGTTCTTC
CDR3 protein: CASSGSRGIYDNEQFF

V gene: TRBV7-7
clone size: -
J gene: TRBJ2-5
D gene: -
CDR3 DNA: TGTGCTGGCAGTCCTCTTAGCCAGGAGACCCAGTACTTC
CDR3 protein: CAGSPLSQETQYF

V gene: TRBV15
clone size: once
J gene: TRBJ1-6
D gene: -
CDR3 DNA: TGTGCCACCAGCAGCGATTCTTTACCACCCCTCCACTTT
CDR3 protein: CATSSDSLPPLHF

V gene: TRBV28
clone size: -
J gene: TRBJ2-7
D gene: TRBD2
CDR3 DNA: TGTGCCAGCAGTTTACGACTAGCGGGAGTGTCCTACGAGCAGTACTTC
CDR3 protein: CASSLRLAGVSYEQYF

V gene: TRBV5-1
clone size: once
J gene: TRBJ1-1
D gene: -
CDR3 DNA: TGCGCCAGCAGCTTGGGGGTCCTCGCGGGGACTGAAGCTTTCTTT
CDR3 protein: CASSLGVLAGTEAFF

V gene: TRBV28
clone size: -
J gene: TRBJ1-2
D gene: -
CDR3 DNA: TGTGCCAGCAGTTCTTGGACACCCGGGGGTTGGGGCTACACCTTC
CDR3 protein: CASSSWTPGGWGYTF

V gene: TRBV27
clone size: once
J gene: TRBJ1-5
D gene: -
CDR3 DNA: TGTGCCAGCAGCCGCGAGACAGGTAACAATCAGCCCCAGCATTTT
CDR3 protein: CASSRETGNNQPQHF

V gene: TRBV5-5
clone size: once
J gene: TRBJ2-7
D gene: -
CDR3 DNA: TGTGCCAGCAGCTTGATAGTGCGAGGGTTAAACGAGCAGTACTTC
CDR3 protein: CASSLIVRGLNEQYF

V gene: TRBV15
clone size: -
J gene: TRBJ2-5
D gene: TRBD2
CDR3 DNA: TGTGCCACCAGCAGAGATAGCGGGGTGGAGACCCAGTACTTC
CDR3 protein: CATSRDSGVETQYF

V gene: TRBV7-2
clone size: -
J gene: TRBJ1-4
D gene: -
CDR3 DNA: TGTGCCAGCAGCCAGGGCGGAACTAATGAAAAACTGTTTTTT
CDR3 protein: CASSQGGTNEKLFF

V gene: TRBV19
clone size: -
J gene: TRBJ2-7
D gene: TRBD1
CDR3 DNA: TGTGCCAGTAGCCCATCACGGCCGGGACAGGGGTTTTCCTACGAGCAGTACTTC
CDR3 protein: CASSPSRPGQGFSYEQYF

V gene: TRBV6-5
clone size: -
J gene: TRBJ1-2
D gene: TRBD1
CDR3 DNA: TGTGCCAGCAGACCCGACAGGGCCCTAAATGGCTACACCTTC
CDR3 protein: CASRPDRALNGYTF

V gene: TRBV28
clone size: -
J gene: TRBJ1-5
D gene: -
CDR3 DNA: TGTGCCAGCAGTCAATTACATAGGGGGAGCAATCAGCCCCAGCATTTT
CDR3 protein: CASSQLHRGSNQPQHF

V gene: TRBV11-3
clone size: -
J gene: TRBJ2-2
D gene: -
CDR3 DNA: TGTGCCAGCAGCTTGGGGCTGGGTAACACCGGGGAGCTGTTTTTT
CDR3 protein: CASSLGLGNTGELFF

V gene: TRBV5-1
clone size: -
J gene: TRBJ1-1
D gene: TRBD1
CDR3 DNA: TGCGCCAGCAGCTTGGGACAGGGCCTCGGAGACACTGAAGCTTTCTTT
CDR3 protein: CASSLGQGLGDTEAFF

V gene: TRBV4-2
clone size: once
J gene: TRBJ1-1
D gene: -
CDR3 DNA: TGTGCCAGCAGCTCCGGACAGCTGAACACTGAAGCTTTCTTT
CDR3 protein: CASSSGQLNTEAFF

V gene: TRBV28
clone size: -
J gene: TRBJ2-5
D gene: TRBD1
CDR3 DNA: TGTGCCAGCAGAACCTCACAGGGGGCTCAGACCCAGTACTTC
CDR3 protein: CASRTSQGAQTQYF

V gene: TRBV5-1
clone size: -
J gene: TRBJ1-1
D gene: -
CDR3 DNA: TGCGCCAGCAGCCTGTCGGGACTCCAGAACACTGAAGCTTTCTTT
CDR3 protein: CASSLSGLQNTEAFF

V gene: TRBV19
clone size: once
J gene: TRBJ1-2
D gene: -
CDR3 DNA: TGTGCCAGTAGTATAGACGGTTATGGCTACACCTTC
CDR3 protein: CASSIDGYGYTF

V gene: TRBV30
clone size: -
J gene: TRBJ2-7
D gene: TRBD1
CDR3 DNA: TGTGCCTGGAGTGGGGACAGGGCCTACGAGCAGTACTTC
CDR3 protein: CAWSGDRAYEQYF

V gene: TRBV11-2
clone size: -
J gene: TRBJ2-2
D gene: -
CDR3 DNA: TGTGCCAGCGTACCGCGGGAGAACACCGGGGAGCTGTTTTTT
CDR3 protein: CASVPRENTGELFF

V gene: TRBV4-1
clone size: few
J gene: TRBJ1-1
D gene: -
CDR3 DNA: TGCGCCAGCAGCCAAGATCGGGAGACAAAAGCTTTCTTT
CDR3 protein: CASSQDRETKAFF

V gene: TRBV30
clone size: -
J gene: TRBJ1-2
D gene: TRBD1
CDR3 DNA: TGTGCCCTCGGGACAGGGGGTGGCTACACCTTC
CDR3 protein: CALGTGGGYTF

V gene: TRBV9
clone size: -
J gene: TRBJ2-7
D gene: -
CDR3 DNA: TGTGCCAGCAGCGTAGGCGGTGCAGGGAGCCCTACCTACGAGCAGTACTTC
CDR3 protein: CASSVGGAGSPTYEQYF

V gene: TRBV7-2
clone size: -
J gene: TRBJ2-7
D gene: TRBD1
CDR3 DNA: TGTGCCAGCAGCCCCCCCGGGACAGGGACGAAGCAGTACTTC
CDR3 protein: CASSPPGTGTKQYF

V gene: TRBV4-2
clone size: -
J gene: TRBJ1-5
D gene: TRBD1
CDR3 DNA: TGTGCCAGCAGCCAGGGACAGGGAGGCCAGCCCCAGCATTTT
CDR3 protein: CASSQGQGGQPQHF

V gene: TRBV5-1
clone size: -
J gene: TRBJ2-5
D gene: -
CDR3 DNA: TGCGCCAGCAGCCACTCTGGGCTAGCTCAGGAGACCCAGTACTTC
CDR3 protein: CASSHSGLAQETQYF

V gene: TRBV10-3
clone size: -
J gene: TRBJ2-1
D gene: TRBD2
CDR3 DNA: TGTGCCATCAGTGAGAGCTCTAGCGGGAGGAGGAACAATGAGCAGTTCTTC
CDR3 protein: CAISESSSGRRNNEQFF

V gene: TRBV5-6
clone size: -
J gene: TRBJ2-5
D gene: -
CDR3 DNA: TGTGCCAGCAGCTTCGGGCAGGGAGAGACCCAGTACTTC
CDR3 protein: CASSFGQGETQYF

V gene: TRBV6-5
clone size: -
J gene: TRBJ2-1
D gene: TRBD1
CDR3 DNA: TGTGCCAGCAGCCCGGGGACAGGGATATACAATGAGCAGTTCTTC
CDR3 protein: CASSPGTGIYNEQFF

V gene: TRBV6-5
clone size: -
J gene: TRBJ1-1
D gene: -
CDR3 DNA: TGTGCCAGCAGCTCCAGGGGTGAAGCTTTCTTT
CDR3 protein: CASSSRGEAFF

V gene: TRBV7-9
clone size: -
J gene: TRBJ1-2
D gene: -
CDR3 DNA: TGTGCCAGCAGCCCCTCCGGTGGGCTCTATGGCTACACCTTC
CDR3 protein: CASSPSGGLYGYTF

V gene: TRBV7-3
clone size: few
J gene: TRBJ1-1
D gene: -
CDR3 DNA: TGTGCCAGCAGCTTCAGGAGGGACACTGAAGCTTTCTTT
CDR3 protein: CASSFRRDTEAFF

V gene: TRBV5-1
clone size: -
J gene: TRBJ2-1
D gene: TRBD2
CDR3 DNA: TGCGCCACCTCGTATGGACTAGCGGGGGGGAACAATGAGCAGTTCTTC
CDR3 protein: CATSYGLAGGNNEQFF

V gene: TRBV7-2
clone size: -
J gene: TRBJ2-7
D gene: -
CDR3 DNA: TGTGCCAGCAGCTCCCGCGCAGGGTTATCCTACGAGCAGTACTTC
CDR3 protein: CASSSRAGLSYEQYF

V gene: TRBV19
clone size: -
J gene: TRBJ2-2
D gene: -
CDR3 DNA: TGTGCCAGTAGTCCCCATGGGAGGAACACCGGGGAGCTGTTTTTT
CDR3 protein: CASSPHGRNTGELFF

V gene: TRBV28
clone size: -
J gene: TRBJ2-1
D gene: -
CDR3 DNA: TGTGCCAGCAGACACAGCCGCAATGAGCAGTTCTTC
CDR3 protein: CASRHSRNEQFF

V gene: TRBV19
clone size: once
J gene: TRBJ2-3
D gene: -
CDR3 DNA: TGTGCCAGTATGTCGGCAGGTGGAACAGATACGCAGTATTTT
CDR3 protein: CASMSAGGTDTQYF

V gene: TRBV30
clone size: -
J gene: TRBJ2-1
D gene: -
CDR3 DNA: TGTGCCTGGAGTGTAAGGGGGGGCCTGCAGTTCTTC
CDR3 protein: CAWSVRGGLQFF

V gene: TRBV4-1
clone size: once
J gene: TRBJ1-1
D gene: TRBD1
CDR3 DNA: TGCGCCAGCAGCCAAGTGGGACAGCTTAACACTGAAGCTTTCTTT
CDR3 protein: CASSQVGQLNTEAFF

V gene: TRBV4-1
clone size: -
J gene: TRBJ2-7
D gene: TRBD1
CDR3 DNA: TGCGCCAGCAGCCAAATGGGACAGGGGAGGCCCTACGAGCAGTACTTC
CDR3 protein: CASSQMGQGRPYEQYF

V gene: TRBV2
clone size: -
J gene: TRBJ1-4
D gene: -
CDR3 DNA: TGTGCCAGCAGTGCGTGGCAGGGTATAGGTGAAAAACTGTTTTTT
CDR3 protein: CASSAWQGIGEKLFF

V gene: TRBV7-8
clone size: -
J gene: TRBJ2-7
D gene: TRBD2
CDR3 DNA: TGTGCCAGCAGCACGGGCGGGGCGGGGGGACACGAGCAGTACTTC
CDR3 protein: CASSTGGAGGHEQYF

V gene: TRBV11-2
clone size: -
J gene: TRBJ2-5
D gene: TRBD1
CDR3 DNA: TGTGCCAGCAGCTTACTACATCGAGCCAGGGGGCAAGAGGCCCAGTACTTC
CDR3 protein: CASSLLHRARGQEAQYF